One T cell receptor (beta chain) is described in this entry. Participant age was roughly 18 to 90 years, and participants resided in fewer than 30 US areas. Researchers sorted participants into cohorts using their self-reported clinical history. The data were obtained in a study of blood T cell repertoires in COVID-19. At the level of the study: PBMCs, B-cell-depleted T cells, or T cells provided the cDNA or gDNA that made up the material.

CDR1 is LGHNT and CDR2 is FRNRAP in the germline V gene. The V segment lost 11 bases and the J segment 1 base; nucleotides outside the gene matches: 10. This CDR3 has 14 amino acids. Original handling: Amplification from reference gene primers served as the basis for estimated nucleated cell counts. Libraries were prepared by immunoSEQ multiplex PCR; TCRdb keeps only in-frame clonotypes and omits some of them. V and J calls and clone size are given by that table; D and trimming were obtained from the DNA. Seen here are roughly 220,000 clones, about 90% observed once, and the top ten hold 14% to 15%. Sequenced input: PBMCs or T cells enriched from blood (not recorded which). The chain recombines TRBV12-5 with TRBJ1-1; 7 nucleotides line up with TRBD1. The TCR originated in a woman aged 50 to 65 with acute COVID-19. CDR3 protein: CADGQTGKNTEAFF. The CDR3, as DNA: TGTGCTGATGGGCAGACAGGGAAGAACACTGAAGCTTTCTTT.